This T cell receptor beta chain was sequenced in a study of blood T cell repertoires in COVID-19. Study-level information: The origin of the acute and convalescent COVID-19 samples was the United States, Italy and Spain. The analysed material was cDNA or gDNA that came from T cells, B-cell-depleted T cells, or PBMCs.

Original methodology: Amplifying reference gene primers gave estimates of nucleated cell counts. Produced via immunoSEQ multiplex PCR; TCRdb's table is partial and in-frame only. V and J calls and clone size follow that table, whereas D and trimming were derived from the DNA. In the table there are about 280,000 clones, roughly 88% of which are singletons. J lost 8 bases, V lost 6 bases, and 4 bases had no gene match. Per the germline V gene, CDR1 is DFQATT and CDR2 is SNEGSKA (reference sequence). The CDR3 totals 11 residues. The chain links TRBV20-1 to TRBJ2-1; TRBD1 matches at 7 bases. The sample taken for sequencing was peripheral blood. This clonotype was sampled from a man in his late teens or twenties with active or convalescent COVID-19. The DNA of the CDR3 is TGCAGTGCGGGACAGCCAGATGAGCAGTTCTTC. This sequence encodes CSAGQPDEQFF.